This T cell receptor (beta chain) was retrieved from a study of blood T cell repertoires in COVID-19. On the study more broadly: Spain, Italy and the United States supplied samples that represented acute and convalescent COVID-19. T cells, B-cell-depleted T cells, or PBMCs provided the cDNA or gDNA that served as material.

Repertoires were generated with immunoSEQ multiplex PCR, while TCRdb's copy carries only in-frame clones and drops some. This sample has about 180,000 clones; 70% to 90% occur once, and the top ten carry roughly 2%. V lost 2 bases and J lost 8; bases outside the gene matches: 4. The germline gives CDR1 MGHDK, CDR2 SYGVNS. The CDR3 covers 13 residues. V and J are TRBV25-1 and TRBJ1-2; TRBD1 matches at 8 bases. The TCR sequence derives from a man between 18 and 29 years old who had recovered from COVID-19. Sequencing was carried out using peripheral blood. The CDR3 loop reads CASSEQGAKGYTF. CDR3 nucleotides: TGTGCCAGCAGTGAACAGGGGGCGAAAGGCTACACCTTC.